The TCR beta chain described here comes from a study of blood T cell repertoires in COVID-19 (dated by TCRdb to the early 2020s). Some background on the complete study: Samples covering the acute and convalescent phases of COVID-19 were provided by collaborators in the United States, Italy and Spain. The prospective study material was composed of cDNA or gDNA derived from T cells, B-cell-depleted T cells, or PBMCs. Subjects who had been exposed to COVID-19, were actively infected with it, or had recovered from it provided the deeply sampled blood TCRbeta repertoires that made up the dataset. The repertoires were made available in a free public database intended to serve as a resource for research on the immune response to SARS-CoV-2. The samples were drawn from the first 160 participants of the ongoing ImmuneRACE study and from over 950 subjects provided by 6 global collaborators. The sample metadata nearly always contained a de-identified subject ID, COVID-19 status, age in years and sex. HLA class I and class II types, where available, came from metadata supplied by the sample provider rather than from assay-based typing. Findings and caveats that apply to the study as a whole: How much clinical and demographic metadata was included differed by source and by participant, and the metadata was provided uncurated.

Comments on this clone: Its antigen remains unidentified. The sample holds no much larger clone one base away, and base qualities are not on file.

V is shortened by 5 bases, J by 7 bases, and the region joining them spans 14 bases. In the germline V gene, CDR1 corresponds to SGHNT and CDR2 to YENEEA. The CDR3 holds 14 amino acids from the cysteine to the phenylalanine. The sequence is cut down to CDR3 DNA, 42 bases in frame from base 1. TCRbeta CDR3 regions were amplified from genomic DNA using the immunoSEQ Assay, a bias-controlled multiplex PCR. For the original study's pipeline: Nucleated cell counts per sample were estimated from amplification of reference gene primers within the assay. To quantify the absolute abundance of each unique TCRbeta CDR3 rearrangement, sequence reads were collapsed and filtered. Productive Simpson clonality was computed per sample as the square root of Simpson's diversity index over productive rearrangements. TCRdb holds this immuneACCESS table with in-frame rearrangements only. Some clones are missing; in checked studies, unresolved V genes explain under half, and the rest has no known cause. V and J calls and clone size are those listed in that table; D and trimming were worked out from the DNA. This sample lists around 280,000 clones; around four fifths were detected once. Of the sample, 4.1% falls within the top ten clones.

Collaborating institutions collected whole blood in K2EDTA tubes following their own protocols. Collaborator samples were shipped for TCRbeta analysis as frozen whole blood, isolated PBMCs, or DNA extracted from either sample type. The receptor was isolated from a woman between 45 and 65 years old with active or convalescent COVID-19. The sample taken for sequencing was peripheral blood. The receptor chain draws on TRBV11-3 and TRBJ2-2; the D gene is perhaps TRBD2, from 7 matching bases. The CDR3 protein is CASSPGRGYGELFF. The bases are TGTGCCAGCAGCCCAGGGAGGGGGTACGGGGAGCTGTTTTTT.